The next 27 T cell receptor beta chains were all read from a single sample in a study of blood T cell repertoires in COVID-19. Clones were read by immunoSEQ multiplex PCR, and TCRdb kept only the in-frame ones, dropping some. The profile shows approximately 330,000 clones, roughly 90% of them singletons. The sequenced sample consisted of peripheral blood. All receptors come from a woman aged 50 to 65 with active or convalescent COVID-19.

This clone was seen only once. The rearrangement links TRBV2 to TRBJ2-1; TRBD2 agrees at 9 bases. CDR1 and CDR2 (germline): SNHLY, FYNNEI. The J segment lost 9 bases and the V segment lost 6 bases, leaving 12 bases of the junction unmatched. CDR3 length: 15 residues. The CDR3 DNA reads as TGTGCCAGCAGGCGACTAGCGGACCCAAGCAGTGAGCAGTTCTTC. Protein sequence: CASRRLADPSSEQFF. The variable domain in full, completed from reference TRBV2 and TRBJ2-1, reads EPEVTQTPSHQVTQMGQEVILRCVPISNHLYFYWYRQILGQKVEFLVSFYNNEISEKSEIFDDQFSVERPDGSNFTLKIRSTKLEDSAMYFCASRRLADPSSEQFFGPGTRLTVL.

V usage is TRBV7-9 and J usage is TRBJ2-2, with 10 positions matching TRBD2. This CDR3 has 16 amino acids. From germline, CDR1 is SEHNR and CDR2 FQNEAQ (reference sequence). Germline trimming cut 3 bases from V and 1 base from J; bases unmatched to any gene: 2. The CDR3, as DNA: TGTGCCAGCAGCTTCGGACTAGCGGAGAACACCGGGGAGCTGTTTTTT. Protein: CASSFGLAENTGELFF.

The rearrangement links TRBV5-1 to TRBJ2-3; 12 nucleotides match TRBD2. Losses at the gene ends were 0 bases for V and 3 bases for J; bases not matched to a gene: 5. This CDR3 region has 17 residues. Germline loops: CDR1 SGHRS, CDR2 YFSETQ. The CDR3 DNA is TGCGCCAGCAGCTTGGGACTAGCGGGGGCTCGTACAGATACGCAGTATTTT. Translated: CASSLGLAGARTDTQYF.

This sequence joins TRBV19 and TRBJ2-3; 8 bases map to TRBD1. The CDR3 has 15 residues. CDR1 is LNHDA and CDR2 is SQIVND in the germline V gene (reference sequence). Unmatched junction bases numbered 6, after V lost 3 bases and J lost 4 bases. The CDR3 DNA reads as TGTGCCAGTAGTATTGGGACAGGTGGTCCAGATACGCAGTATTTT. Translating gives CASSIGTGGPDTQYF.

This sequence joins TRBV2 and TRBJ2-3, with 7 bases lining up with TRBD2. V was clipped by 8 bases and J by 5 bases; unmatched bases: 4. Germline V lookup: CDR1 SNHLY, CDR2 FYNNEI. The CDR3 consists of 12 residues. The CDR3: CASGRAVDTQYF. For the CDR3, the DNA is TGTGCCAGCGGGAGGGCCGTAGATACGCAGTATTTT.

J is TRBJ1-2 and V is TRBV7-2; TRBD1 matches 11 bases. The CDR3 spans 14 residues. Losses at the gene ends were 4 bases for V and 7 bases for J; bases not matched to a gene: 5. Germline V gene lookup returns CDR1 SGHTA and CDR2 FQGNSA. CDR3 nucleotide sequence: TGTGCCAGCAGCTGGGGACAGGGGGAAGGTGGCTACACCTTC. It translates to CASSWGQGEGGYTF.

The genes are TRBV12-3 or TRBV12-4 and TRBJ2-1, with 8 bases matching TRBD1. This CDR3 has 13 residues. With 7 bases clipped from V and 7 bases from J, the junction kept 6 bases outside the gene matches. The CDR3 is CASTWTGPNEQFF. The CDR3 nucleotides read TGTGCCAGCACCTGGACAGGGCCTAATGAGCAGTTCTTC.

The chain couples TRBV18 to TRBJ2-7, with 7 bases that match TRBD1. The CDR3 runs 14 residues. From germline, CDR1 is KGHSH and CDR2 LQKENI. Trimming at V came to 6 bases and at J to 2 bases, leaving 7 bases not matched to a gene. For the CDR3, the DNA is TGTGCCAGCTCGCCGGACAGGCTGGCCTACGAGCAGTACTTC. This codes for CASSPDRLAYEQYF.

The rearrangement links TRBV15 to TRBJ2-7; maybe TRBD2 (6 bases). The germline CDR1 and CDR2 sequences are LNHNV and YYDKDF (reference sequence). V lost 1 base, J lost 5 bases, and 9 bases lay in between. The CDR3 runs to 13 residues. CDR3 nucleotides: TGTGCCACCAGCAGAGGACTAGAGAACGAGCAGTACTTC. Protein product: CATSRGLENEQYF.

The chain is built from TRBV2 and TRBJ1-1; 7 bases are a match to TRBD1. Germline CDR1 and CDR2: SNHLY and FYNNEI. The CDR3 covers 15 residues. V lost 3 bases to trimming and J lost 1 base; unmatched junction nucleotides: 5. The DNA for the CDR3 is TGTGCCAGCAGTGACTCGGGACAGCCGAACACTGAAGCTTTCTTT. Its protein product is CASSDSGQPNTEAFF.

As concerns this clone: A much larger clone lies one base from this, so it may be a read error. The chain links TRBV28 to TRBJ2-1; D ambiguous. CDR1 is MDHEN and CDR2 is SYDVKM in the germline V gene. Trimming cost V 5 bases and J 1 base, with 3 bases left between them. The length of the CDR3 is 12 residues. CDR3 region: CASSPSYNEQFF. The CDR3 bases are TGTGCCAGCAGTCCTTCCTACAATGAGCAGTTCTTC.

This chain uses TRBV27 with TRBJ2-1, with 9 bases aligning to TRBD1. CDR1 MNHEY and CDR2 SMNVEV come from the germline V gene (reference sequence). V was clipped by 4 bases and J by 6 bases; unmatched bases: 7. The CDR3 length is 15 residues. In DNA form, the CDR3 reads TGTGCCAGCAGTTACCGGGACAGGGTACCCAATGAGCAGTTCTTC. Translating gives CASSYRDRVPNEQFF.

The V and J genes are TRBV18 and TRBJ1-1; D gene unclear. V lost 2 bases and J 0 bases, leaving 10 bases between the germline ends. The CDR3 contains 15 residues. Germline assignment: CDR1 KGHSH and CDR2 LQKENI. CDR3: CASSPTGTLNTEAFF. In nucleotides, the CDR3 is TGTGCCAGCTCACCAACGGGTACGCTGAACACTGAAGCTTTCTTT.

The gene calls are TRBV5-6 and TRBJ1-5; 9 nucleotides align to TRBD1. Trimming cost V 4 bases and J 5 bases; bases outside gene matches: 19. Germline V gene sequence: CDR1 SGHDT, CDR2 YYEEEE. The CDR3 spans 19 residues. CDR3 bases: TGTGCCAGCAGCCATGCAGGACAGGGGTTTATACGAGGCGATCAGCCCCAGCATTTT. Residues: CASSHAGQGFIRGDQPQHF.

The chain recombines TRBV9 with TRBJ2-5; 9 bases are a match to TRBD1. The V gene's germline CDR1 is SGDLS and CDR2 YYNGEE. The CDR3 runs to 17 residues. Trimming took 3 bases from V and 7 from J; bases not matched to a gene: 16. In DNA, the CDR3 is TGTGCCAGCAGCGCGGGGGTTGGTACAGGGGGCAGCGGGACCCAGTACTTC. Translating it yields CASSAGVGTGGSGTQYF. Full variable domain (outside the CDR3, taken from reference TRBV9 and TRBJ2-5): DSGVTQTPKHLITATGQRVTLRCSPRSGDLSVYWYQQSLDQGLQFLIQYYNGEERAKGNILERFSAQQFPDLHSELNLSSLELGDSALYFCASSAGVGTGGSGTQYFGPGTRLLVL.

V usage is TRBV25-1 and J usage is TRBJ2-1; 7 positions match TRBD1. The CDR3 is made up of 17 amino acids. V shed 0 bases, J shed 2 bases, and the junction held 7 bases outside the gene matches. The germline V gene has CDR1 MGHDK and CDR2 SYGVNS. The CDR3 nucleotides read TGTGCCAGCAGTGAATATTGGGGGACAGTTACCTACAATGAGCAGTTCTTC. Translating it yields CASSEYWGTVTYNEQFF.

In this sample, this clone turned up a few times. This rearrangement joins TRBV9 to TRBJ2-2; 9 bases fit TRBD1. Trimming took 2 bases from V and 7 from J; bases not matched to a gene: 9. CDR1 is SGDLS and CDR2 is YYNGEE in the germline V gene. CDR3 length: 16 amino acids. The CDR3 DNA sequence: TGTGCCAGCAGCGTGGTAGGGACAGGGCTTGTCGGGGAGCTGTTTTTT. Translating it yields CASSVVGTGLVGELFF.

The gene calls are TRBV3-1 (or the pseudogene TRBV3-2) and TRBJ1-2; D is undetermined. Germline V gene sequence: CDR1 LGHDT, CDR2 YNNKEL (reference sequence). The CDR3 contains 15 residues. V was cut by 0 bases and J by 2 bases, with 10 bases left in between. The DNA of the CDR3 is TGTGCCAGCAGCCAAGAGCCCAGGTCGAACTATGGCTACACCTTC. Protein product: CASSQEPRSNYGYTF.

V usage is TRBV18 and J usage is TRBJ2-4; D possibly corresponds to TRBD1 (6 bases). Germline V gene data show CDR1 as KGHSH and CDR2 as LQKENI. V gave up 4 bases and J gave up 8 bases, with 15 bases separating them. The CDR3 spans 14 residues. CDR3 residues: CASSLQGFFDIQYF. The CDR3 nucleotides read TGTGCCAGCTCACTGCAGGGGTTTTTTGACATTCAGTACTTC.

This sequence joins TRBV11-3 and TRBJ1-1; possible D gene TRBD1, 5 bases. Trimming left V 3 bases short and J 1 base short, with 9 bases between. The CDR3 covers 14 residues. From germline, CDR1 is SGHNT and CDR2 YENEEA. CDR3 sequence: CASSLDGQNTEAFF. CDR3 DNA sequence: TGTGCCAGCAGCTTGGACGGACAGAACACTGAAGCTTTCTTT.

The genes are TRBV7-2 and TRBJ2-7, with 9 bases identical to TRBD1. This CDR3 is built from 14 residues. The trim removed 3 bases at V and 5 bases at J, leaving 5 bases unmatched. CDR1 is SGHTA and CDR2 is FQGNSA in the germline V gene. In nucleotides, the CDR3 is TGTGCCAGCAGCTTGGGACAGGGTTTAGACGAGCAGTACTTC. Its translation is CASSLGQGLDEQYF.

V is TRBV29-1 and J is TRBJ1-2, with 8 bases fitting TRBD1. The CDR3 is 13 residues long. CDR1 and CDR2 from the germline V gene are SQVTM and ANQGSEA. Trimming took 4 bases from V and 8 from J; bases not matched to a gene: 9. The CDR3 DNA reads as TGCAGCGTTGGGTCAGGGGGCGCGGGAGGCTACACCTTC. Translation: CSVGSGGAGGYTF.

This clone turned up a few times. The identical CDR3 is also encoded by other nucleotide sequences in the sample. V usage is TRBV4-1 and J usage is TRBJ2-3; tentatively, D is TRBD2 (6 bases). The V gene lost 0 bases and the J gene lost 1 base, with 8 bases spanning the gap. The germline V gene encodes CDR1 MGHRA and CDR2 YSYEKL. The CDR3 is 15 amino acids. CDR3 coding DNA: TGCGCCAGCAGCCAAGAGGGGACTCGCACAGATACGCAGTATTTT. Protein sequence: CASSQEGTRTDTQYF.

J is TRBJ2-3 and V is TRBV19; tentatively, D is TRBD1 (8 bases). The CDR3 loop spans 16 amino acids. V lost 5 bases, J lost 6 bases, and 21 bases lay in between. From germline, CDR1 is LNHDA and CDR2 SQIVND (reference sequence). CDR3 protein: CASSLGAGTGRDTQYF. The CDR3 DNA is TGTGCCAGTAGTCTGGGAGCGGGGACAGGAAGGGATACGCAGTATTTT.

The V and J genes are TRBV6-5 and TRBJ2-5; 13 bases are shared with TRBD2. V lost 6 bases and J lost 5; bases outside the gene matches: 6. Germline V gene data show CDR1 as MNHEY and CDR2 as SVGAGI. The CDR3 extends over 15 amino acids. This chain's CDR3 is CASRPTSGGAETQYF. The DNA for the CDR3 is TGTGCCAGCAGGCCCACTAGCGGGGGGGCTGAGACCCAGTACTTC.

The J gene is TRBJ1-6, the V gene TRBV28, with 7 bases that match TRBD1. CDR1 is MDHEN, CDR2 SYDVKM, per germline. There are 14 residues in the CDR3. The ends lost 6 bases at V and 6 bases at J; junction bases unmatched: 5. CDR3 in amino acids: CASRIDRANSPLHF. DNA for the CDR3: TGTGCCAGCAGGATTGACAGGGCTAATTCACCCCTCCACTTT.

The chain joins TRBV29-1 to TRBJ2-3, with TRBD1 as a possible D gene (6 bases). The CDR3 is 14 residues long. The germline gives CDR1 SQVTM, CDR2 ANQGSEA. Trimming removed 4 bases at V and 0 bases at J, with 11 bases between. This chain's CDR3 is CSVVHQGSTDTQYF. The DNA for the CDR3 is TGCAGCGTTGTTCATCAGGGGAGCACAGATACGCAGTATTTT.